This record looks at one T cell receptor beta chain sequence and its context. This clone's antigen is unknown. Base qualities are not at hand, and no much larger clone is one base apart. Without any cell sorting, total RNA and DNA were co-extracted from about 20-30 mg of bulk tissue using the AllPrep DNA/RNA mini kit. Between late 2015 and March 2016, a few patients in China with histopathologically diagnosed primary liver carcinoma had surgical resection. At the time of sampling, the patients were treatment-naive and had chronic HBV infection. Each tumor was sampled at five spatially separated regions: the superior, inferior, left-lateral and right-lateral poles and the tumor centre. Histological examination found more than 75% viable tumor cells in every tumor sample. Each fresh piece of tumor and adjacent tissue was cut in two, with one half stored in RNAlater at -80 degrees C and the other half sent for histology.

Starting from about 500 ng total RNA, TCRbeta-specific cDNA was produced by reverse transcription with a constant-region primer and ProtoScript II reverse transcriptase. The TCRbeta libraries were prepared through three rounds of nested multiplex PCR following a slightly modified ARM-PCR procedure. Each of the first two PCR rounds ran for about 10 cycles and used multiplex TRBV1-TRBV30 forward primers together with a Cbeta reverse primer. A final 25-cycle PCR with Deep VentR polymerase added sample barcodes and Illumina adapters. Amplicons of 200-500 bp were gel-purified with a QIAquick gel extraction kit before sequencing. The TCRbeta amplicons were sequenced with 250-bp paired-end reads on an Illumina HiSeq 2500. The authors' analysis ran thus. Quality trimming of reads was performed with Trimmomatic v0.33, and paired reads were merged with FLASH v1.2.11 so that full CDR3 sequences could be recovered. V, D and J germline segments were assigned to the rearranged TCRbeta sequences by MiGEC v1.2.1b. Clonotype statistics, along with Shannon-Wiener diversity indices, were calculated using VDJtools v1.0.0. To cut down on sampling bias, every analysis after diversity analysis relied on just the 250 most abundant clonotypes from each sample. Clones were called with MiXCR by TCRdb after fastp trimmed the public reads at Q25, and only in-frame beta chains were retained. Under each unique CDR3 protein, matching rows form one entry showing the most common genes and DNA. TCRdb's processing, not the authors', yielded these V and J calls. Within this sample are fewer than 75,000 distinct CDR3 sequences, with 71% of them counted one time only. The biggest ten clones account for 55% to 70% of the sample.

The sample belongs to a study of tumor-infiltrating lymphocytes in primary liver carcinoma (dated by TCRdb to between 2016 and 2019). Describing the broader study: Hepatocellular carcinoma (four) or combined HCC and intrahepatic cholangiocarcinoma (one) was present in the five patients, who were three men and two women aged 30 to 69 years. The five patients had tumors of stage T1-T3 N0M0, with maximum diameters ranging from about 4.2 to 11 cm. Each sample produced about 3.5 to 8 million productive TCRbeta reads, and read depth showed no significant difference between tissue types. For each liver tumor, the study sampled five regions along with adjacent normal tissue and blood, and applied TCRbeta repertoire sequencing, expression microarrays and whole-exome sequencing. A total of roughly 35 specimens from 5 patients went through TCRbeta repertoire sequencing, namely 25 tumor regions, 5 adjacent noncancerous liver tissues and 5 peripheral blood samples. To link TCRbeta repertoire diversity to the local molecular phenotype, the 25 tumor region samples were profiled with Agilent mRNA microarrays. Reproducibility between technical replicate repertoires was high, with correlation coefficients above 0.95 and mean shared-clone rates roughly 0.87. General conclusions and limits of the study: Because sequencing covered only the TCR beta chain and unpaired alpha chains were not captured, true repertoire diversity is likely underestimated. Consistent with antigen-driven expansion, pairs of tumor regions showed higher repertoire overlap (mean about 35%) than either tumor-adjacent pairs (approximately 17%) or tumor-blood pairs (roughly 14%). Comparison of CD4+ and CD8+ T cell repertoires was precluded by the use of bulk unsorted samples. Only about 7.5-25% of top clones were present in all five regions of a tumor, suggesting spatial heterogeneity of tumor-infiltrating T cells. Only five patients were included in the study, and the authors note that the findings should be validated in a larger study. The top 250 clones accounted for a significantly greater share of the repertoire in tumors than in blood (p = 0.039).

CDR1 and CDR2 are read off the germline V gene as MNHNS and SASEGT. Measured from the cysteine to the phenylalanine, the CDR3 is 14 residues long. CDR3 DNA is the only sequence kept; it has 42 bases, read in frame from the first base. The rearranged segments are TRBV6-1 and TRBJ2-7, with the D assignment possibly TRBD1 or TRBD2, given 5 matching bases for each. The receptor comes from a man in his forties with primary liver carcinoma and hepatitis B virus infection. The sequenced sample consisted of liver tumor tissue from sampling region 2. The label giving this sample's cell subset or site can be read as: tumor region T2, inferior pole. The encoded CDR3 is CASVTPRQKYEQYF. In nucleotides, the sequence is TGTGCTAGCGTAACACCGAGACAGAAGTACGAGCAGTACTTC.